This T cell receptor beta chain derives from a study of T cell repertoires in cytomegalovirus infection. As for the study in general: It was the public TCR beta signatures that indicated both CMV infection and matching HLA type. Whole-study results and caveats: Summed public TCR beta family frequency identified CMV carriers bearing the relevant HLA.

A single record per CDR3 protein comes from TCRdb applying MiXCR to the reads. The data contain about 920,000 distinct CDR3 sequences, less than 35% of them singletons. For this clonotype: No antigen is known for it. The germline gene is not matched at one end of the junction; a read error may be the cause.

There are 17 residues in the CDR3. CDR1 is SNHLY, CDR2 FYNNEI, per germline. The receptor comes from a human donor in good health (CMV status not recorded). Some clones in this sample may be carry-over from other donors' samples. V and J are TRBV2 and TRBJ2-3, with TRBD2 identical over 8 bases. Sequences were derived from cultured CD8+ T cells from PBMCs, sampled from culture after CMV antigen stimulation. Written as DNA, the CDR3 is TGTGCCACCCTAGCCAGCGGGGGTTCTCAACTCACAAATACGCAGTATTTT. Translated: CATLASGGSQLTNTQYF.